These T cell receptor beta chains were read from a single sample in a study of blood T cell repertoires in COVID-19. Measured with immunoSEQ multiplex PCR; TCRdb has only the in-frame clones, and not every one. The table has 150,000 to 200,000 clones, 75% to 80% seen once. Source material: peripheral blood. These receptors were taken from a woman between 65 and 79 years old with acute or convalescent COVID-19. CDR3s include the opening cysteine and the closing phenylalanine or tryptophan. A D gene is named only where the DNA matches it firmly. Clone size is stated in some rows and not others, as once, few, many or a class when expanded.

CDR3 protein: CASSRLDHSYEQYF
CDR3 DNA: TGCGCCAGCAGCCGGCTAGACCACTCCTACGAGCAGTACTTC
J gene: TRBJ2-7
V gene: TRBV5-1
D gene: -
clone size: -

CDR3 protein: CASSLDEFSTDTQYF
CDR3 DNA: TGCGCCAGCAGCTTGGATGAGTTTAGCACAGATACGCAGTATTTT
J gene: TRBJ2-3
V gene: TRBV5-1
D gene: -
clone size: -

CDR3 protein: CASSFDRSPNSPLHF
CDR3 DNA: TGTGCCAGCAGCTTTGACAGGTCCCCTAATTCACCCCTCCACTTT
J gene: TRBJ1-6
V gene: TRBV7-9
D gene: -
clone size: -

CDR3 protein: CAWSVFPPGTNEKLFF
CDR3 DNA: TGTGCCTGGAGTGTCTTCCCGCCAGGAACTAATGAAAAACTGTTTTTT
J gene: TRBJ1-4
V gene: TRBV30
D gene: -
clone size: few

CDR3 protein: CATSRDWAGAYEQYF
CDR3 DNA: TGTGCCACCAGCAGAGATTGGGCGGGGGCCTACGAGCAGTACTTC
J gene: TRBJ2-7
V gene: TRBV15
D gene: TRBD2
clone size: once

CDR3 protein: CASSLRVRTDTQYF
CDR3 DNA: TGTGCCAGCAGCTTGCGGGTCCGCACAGATACGCAGTATTTT
J gene: TRBJ2-3
V gene: TRBV7-2
D gene: -
clone size: once

CDR3 protein: CASSLRATGFQELADTQYF
CDR3 DNA: TGTGCCAGCTCACTACGTGCGACAGGGTTTCAGGAATTGGCAGATACGCAGTATTTT
J gene: TRBJ2-3
V gene: TRBV18
D gene: TRBD1
clone size: -

CDR3 protein: CASSFLSGELFF
CDR3 DNA: TGTGCCAGCAGCTTCTTATCCGGGGAGCTGTTTTTT
J gene: TRBJ2-2
V gene: TRBV7-9
D gene: -
clone size: few

CDR3 protein: CASSSPGQGNTGELFF
CDR3 DNA: TGTGCCAGCAGCTCACCGGGACAGGGTAACACCGGGGAGCTGTTTTTT
J gene: TRBJ2-2
V gene: TRBV7-9
D gene: TRBD1
clone size: few

CDR3 protein: CASSAEARAPGEKLFF
CDR3 DNA: TGTGCCAGCAGCGCCGAGGCCAGGGCCCCTGGTGAAAAACTGTTTTTT
J gene: TRBJ1-4
V gene: TRBV9
D gene: -
clone size: -

CDR3 protein: CASSFPLTGNEKLFF
CDR3 DNA: TGTGCCAGCAGCTTCCCTTTGACGGGTAATGAAAAACTGTTTTTT
J gene: TRBJ1-4
V gene: TRBV7-9
D gene: -
clone size: -